These T cell receptor beta chains were read from a single sample in a study of shared clonotypes between healthy human individuals. Clones were sequenced by immunoSEQ multiplex PCR, and TCRdb holds only the in-frame ones, with some missing. Found here are some 2.1 million clones, 95% of them singletons; the top ten hold roughly 0.13%. The material sequenced was naive CD4+ T cells sorted from blood. These TCRs come from a man aged 18 to 30 in good health. Each CDR3 is given with its conserved first and last residue. Each record gives: V gene, J gene, CDR3 protein.

v_gene: TRBV4-3
j_gene: TRBJ1-5
CDR3aa: CASSQGLVGIGDQPQHF

v_gene: TRBV10-2
j_gene: TRBJ2-7
CDR3aa: CASSDTLWGTETYEQYF

v_gene: TRBV11-2
j_gene: TRBJ2-7
CDR3aa: CASSFTSGIYEQYF

v_gene: TRBV6-5
j_gene: TRBJ1-1
CDR3aa: CASSEGQLIF

v_gene: TRBV6-1
j_gene: TRBJ1-1
CDR3aa: CASSEGWWGREAFF

v_gene: TRBV5-5
j_gene: TRBJ1-6
CDR3aa: CASGFQGRASPLHF

v_gene: TRBV7-2
j_gene: TRBJ2-2
CDR3aa: CASSLGRQTTGELFF

v_gene: TRBV19
j_gene: TRBJ1-2
CDR3aa: CASTKTGLGYTF

v_gene: TRBV4-1
j_gene: TRBJ1-6
CDR3aa: CASSQAGGNPYNSPLHF

v_gene: TRBV18
j_gene: TRBJ2-7
CDR3aa: CASSPTGGANPYEQYF

v_gene: TRBV9
j_gene: TRBJ2-1
CDR3aa: CASSARLGHNEQFF

v_gene: TRBV28
j_gene: TRBJ1-5
CDR3aa: CASSPGALRDQPQHF

v_gene: TRBV9
j_gene: TRBJ2-5
CDR3aa: CASSVGGLGETQYF

v_gene: TRBV6-5
j_gene: TRBJ2-7
CDR3aa: CASSYQRESSYEQYF

v_gene: TRBV9
j_gene: TRBJ2-1
CDR3aa: CASSVSFLQDVRFF

v_gene: TRBV14
j_gene: TRBJ1-1
CDR3aa: CASSQDQGRRNTEAFF

v_gene: TRBV7-7
j_gene: TRBJ2-5
CDR3aa: CASSPSFNGTSFRSRETQYF

v_gene: TRBV5-1
j_gene: TRBJ1-5
CDR3aa: CASSFDSAQPQHF

v_gene: TRBV5-1
j_gene: TRBJ2-3
CDR3aa: CASSLGGVGTDTQYF

v_gene: TRBV6-5
j_gene: TRBJ1-1
CDR3aa: CASSYLDRGLAEAFF

v_gene: TRBV11-2
j_gene: TRBJ2-3
CDR3aa: CASSSQGNTDTQYF

v_gene: TRBV18
j_gene: TRBJ2-7
CDR3aa: CASSPPASGRSVSYEQYF

v_gene: TRBV6-5
j_gene: TRBJ1-2
CDR3aa: CASSGQKNYGYTF

v_gene: TRBV15
j_gene: TRBJ1-6
CDR3aa: CATSPLKGDIYNSPLHF

v_gene: TRBV4-1
j_gene: TRBJ1-6
CDR3aa: CASSSPSGGVSYNSPLHF

v_gene: TRBV7-9
j_gene: TRBJ2-7
CDR3aa: CASSSVDNYEQYF

v_gene: TRBV19
j_gene: TRBJ1-1
CDR3aa: CASGSARPRAFF